This T cell receptor beta chain was sequenced for a study of cytomegalovirus exposure and HLA in healthy donors. Primers for the PCR totalled 60 Vbeta and 13 Jbeta. Produced via immunoSEQ multiplex PCR; TCRdb's table is partial and in-frame only. The sample yields about 160,000 clones, 82% seen once. Trimming removed 2 bases at V and 6 bases at J, with 10 bases between. The CDR3 runs to 14 residues. From germline, CDR1 is MNHEY and CDR2 SVGAGI. This sequence was found in a male donor in good health and CMV-seropositive. The source material was PBMCs. The chain uses TRBV6-5 and TRBJ2-2; the D is unclear. As DNA, the CDR3 is TGTGCCAGCAGTTACCTACGAACGGCCGGGGAGCTGTTTTTT. Encoded protein: CASSYLRTAGELFF.